Presented here are 21 T cell receptor beta chains from one specimen sequenced in a study of blood T cell repertoires in COVID-19. Sequencing used immunoSEQ multiplex PCR; TCRdb keeps in-frame clones, though not all of them. The sample yields about 200,000 clones, around 80% seen once. The sequenced material came from peripheral blood. Receptor source: a woman in her 50s with acute or convalescent COVID-19.

The chain is built from TRBV27 and TRBJ1-1; D not certain. Between the trimmed V and J ends, which lost 8 bases and 5 bases, there was a span of 21 bases. Germline CDR1 MNHEY, CDR2 SMNVEV (reference sequence). The CDR3 is 15 amino acids. CDR3 nucleotide sequence: TGTGCCAGCCAATCAGGAGGGCTTCAAGGGACTGAAGCTTTCTTT. As protein: CASQSGGLQGTEAFF.

This CDR3 reads CASSPMEEQFF. CDR3 coding DNA: TGTGCCAGCTCACCGATGGAGGAGCAGTTCTTC. The chain joins TRBV18 to TRBJ2-1; no definite D call. The CDR3 runs to 11 residues. Per germline, CDR1 KGHSH and CDR2 LQKENI. V lost 3 bases and J lost 10, with 7 bases in between.

The chain combines TRBV6-5 with TRBJ2-7; 7 positions agree with TRBD2. The J segment lost 6 bases and the V segment lost 8 bases, leaving 4 bases of the junction unmatched. Germline V CDR1 and CDR2: MNHEY, SVGAGI. This CDR3 is built from 11 residues. The CDR3 sequence: CASWQRGEQYF. CDR3 nucleotide sequence: TGTGCCAGCTGGCAGCGGGGCGAGCAGTACTTC.

The V call is TRBV29-1, the J call TRBJ2-7; TRBD2 might be the D (5 bases). The CDR3 runs 10 residues. The germline gives CDR1 SQVTM, CDR2 ANQGSEA. The germline V and J ends were trimmed by 6 bases and 9 bases, with 12 bases remaining between them. CDR3 amino acids: CSVWEQVQYF. The CDR3 DNA reads as TGCAGCGTCTGGGAGCAGGTGCAGTACTTC.

Of note for this clone: The junction departs from germline at one end; a sequencing error may be responsible. The rearrangement uses TRBV18 and TRBJ2-3, with 8 bases that match TRBD2. This CDR3 has 15 residues. Germline CDR1 reads KGHSH; CDR2 reads LQKENI. CDR3 sequence (DNA): TGTGTCAGCTCACCAACGGGAGGGACCACAGATACGCAGTATTTT. Protein sequence: CVSSPTGGTTDTQYF.

This clone was picked up a small number of times. This rearrangement joins TRBV7-9 to TRBJ1-6; no reliable D call. The CDR3 is made up of 14 amino acids. V was clipped by 1 base and J by 9 bases, with 10 bases between them. CDR1 SEHNR and CDR2 FQNEAQ come from the germline V gene (reference sequence). The CDR3 protein is CASSLVSGFSPLHF. CDR3 bases: TGTGCCAGCAGCTTAGTGAGCGGATTTTCACCCCTCCACTTT.

The V call is TRBV28, the J call TRBJ1-1; TRBD1 might be the D (5 bases). Trimming took off 1 base at V and 0 bases at J, with 12 bases between the two ends. CDR3 length: 16 amino acids. Germline CDR1 reads MDHEN; CDR2 reads SYDVKM. The CDR3 DNA reads TGTGCCAGCAGTTTATATCTTGGGGCGTTGAACACTGAAGCTTTCTTT. Translation gives CASSLYLGALNTEAFF. The complete variable domain, with remaining parts taken from reference TRBV28 and TRBJ1-1, reads DVKVTQSSRYLVKRTGEKVFLECVQDMDHENMFWYRQDPGLGLRLIYFSYDVKMKEKGDIPEGYSVSREKKERFSLILESASTNQTSMYLCASSLYLGALNTEAFFGQGTRLTVV.

V gene TRBV29-1 combines with J gene TRBJ1-1; TRBD1 agrees at 9 bases. Trimming cost V 5 bases and J 6 bases; bases outside gene matches: 4. Per the germline V gene, CDR1 is SQVTM and CDR2 is ANQGSEA. CDR3 length: 12 residues. The DNA of the CDR3 is TGCAGCGTTCAGGGACAGGGCCCTGAAGCTTTCTTT. Translated, it gives CSVQGQGPEAFF.

This clone was recorded a few times. This chain uses TRBV9 with TRBJ2-1; 15 bases align to TRBD2. The trim removed 4 bases at V and 4 bases at J, leaving 9 bases unmatched. The CDR3 is made up of 18 amino acids. Per germline, CDR1 SGDLS and CDR2 YYNGEE. Written as DNA, the CDR3 is TGTGCCAGCAGCCCGCCGGACGGACTAGCGGGAGGGTACAATGAGCAGTTCTTC. Amino acid sequence: CASSPPDGLAGGYNEQFF.

Only a few counts were recorded for this clone. V usage is TRBV7-2 and J usage is TRBJ2-5, with D unclear. V was shortened by 1 base and J by 5 bases, with 11 bases between the two germline ends. The CDR3 spans 14 residues. The germline gives CDR1 SGHTA, CDR2 FQGNSA. This chain's CDR3 is CASSLGAQVETQYF. CDR3 DNA: TGTGCCAGCAGCTTAGGGGCCCAAGTGGAGACCCAGTACTTC. The complete variable domain, with remaining parts taken from reference TRBV7-2 and TRBJ2-5, reads GAGVSQSPSNKVTEKGKDVELRCDPISGHTALYWYRQSLGQGLEFLIYFQGNSAPDKSGLPSDRFSAERTGGSVSTLTIQRTQQEDSAVYLCASSLGAQVETQYFGPGTRLLVL.

The rearrangement joins TRBV19 to TRBJ1-5; D might be TRBD1 (5 bases). This CDR3 contains 15 residues. From germline, CDR1 is LNHDA and CDR2 SQIVND (reference sequence). Between the trimmed V and J ends, which lost 3 bases and 6 bases, there was a span of 15 bases. This chain's CDR3 is CASSIYTGGRQPQHF. The CDR3 DNA is TGTGCCAGTAGTATCTATACCGGGGGACGTCAGCCCCAGCATTTT. The full variable domain, completed using reference TRBV19 and TRBJ1-5, is DGGITQSPKYLFRKEGQNVTLSCEQNLNHDAMYWYRQDPGQGLRLIYYSQIVNDFQKGDIAEGYSVSREKKESFPLTVTSAQKNPTAFYLCASSIYTGGRQPQHFGDGTRLSIL.

CDR3 region: CASAGQGINEQYF. The CDR3 coding sequence is TGTGCCAGCGCGGGACAGGGGATCAACGAGCAGTACTTC. The rearrangement joins TRBV2 to TRBJ2-7; TRBD1 agrees at 10 bases. This CDR3 contains 13 residues. Losses at the gene ends were 8 bases for V and 5 bases for J; bases not matched to a gene: 6. Per the germline V gene, CDR1 is SNHLY and CDR2 is FYNNEI. Combining the CDR3 with reference TRBV2 and TRBJ2-7 gives the whole variable domain EPEVTQTPSHQVTQMGQEVILRCVPISNHLYFYWYRQILGQKVEFLVSFYNNEISEKSEIFDDQFSVERPDGSNFTLKIRSTKLEDSAMYFCASAGQGINEQYFGPGTRLTVT.

The V call is TRBV5-1, the J call TRBJ2-7; TRBD2 aligns across 8 bases. The trim removed 2 bases at V and 7 bases at J, leaving 8 bases unmatched. The CDR3 loop spans 14 amino acids. Germline V gene sequence: CDR1 SGHRS, CDR2 YFSETQ. The DNA of the CDR3 is TGCGCCAGCAGCTTAACTAGCGGAGCGGGGGAGCAGTACTTC. Protein sequence: CASSLTSGAGEQYF. Full variable domain (missing parts from reference TRBV5-1 and TRBJ2-7): KAGVTQTPRYLIKTRGQQVTLSCSPISGHRSVSWYQQTPGQGLQFLFEYFSETQRNKGNFPGRFSGRQFSNSRSEMNVSTLELGDSALYLCASSLTSGAGEQYFGPGTRLTVT.

This rearrangement joins TRBV5-4 to TRBJ1-3; TRBD1 is a possible D gene (6 bases). In germline, CDR1 is SGHNT, CDR2 YYREEE (reference sequence). Trimming pared 4 bases from V and 4 bases from J, leaving 18 bases between. The CDR3 length is 16 residues. The CDR3: CASSPDGGRSGNTIYF. CDR3 DNA sequence: TGTGCCAGCAGCCCGGACGGGGGGCGTTCGGGAAACACCATATATTTT.

The chain couples TRBV5-8 to TRBJ1-1; D is uncertain. Per the germline V gene, CDR1 is SGHTS and CDR2 is YDEGEE. V was trimmed by 4 bases and J by 1 base, leaving 11 bases between them. The CDR3 is 14 amino acids. CDR3 sequence: CASSLAGGNTEAFF. In DNA form, the CDR3 reads TGTGCCAGCAGCCTCGCCGGCGGGAACACTGAAGCTTTCTTT.

This chain uses TRBV28 with TRBJ1-2, with 7 bases fitting TRBD1. The CDR3 contains 14 residues. The V gene's germline CDR1 is MDHEN and CDR2 SYDVKM. The J segment lost 2 bases and the V segment lost 6 bases, leaving 6 bases of the junction unmatched. CDR3 in amino acids: CASSLPQGNYGYTF. The CDR3 DNA is TGTGCCAGCAGCCTTCCACAGGGGAACTATGGCTACACCTTC.

The J gene is TRBJ2-2, the V gene TRBV5-1, with 7 bases identical to TRBD1. The CDR3 runs 17 residues. Trimming removed 0 bases from V and 0 bases from J; junction bases left unmatched: 5. Per germline, CDR1 SGHRS and CDR2 YFSETQ. The CDR3 DNA sequence: TGCGCCAGCAGCTTGGCCCCGCAGGGGGCGAACACCGGGGAGCTGTTTTTT. Protein product: CASSLAPQGANTGELFF.

The chain carries TRBV7-9 and TRBJ2-3; D is unclear. The CDR3 extends over 12 amino acids. Germline lookup yields CDR1 SEHNR and CDR2 FQNEAQ (reference sequence). V was pared by 2 bases and J by 10 bases, with 10 bases between. The CDR3 nucleotides are TGTGCCAGCAGCTTACTTAGCCCACCGCAGTATTTT. As protein: CASSLLSPPQYF. Full variable domain (rest looked up from reference TRBV7-9 and TRBJ2-3): DTGVSQNPRHKITKRGQNVTFRCDPISEHNRLYWYRQTLGQGPEFLTYFQNEAQLEKSRLLSDRFSAERPKGSFSTLEIQRTEQGDSAMYLCASSLLSPPQYFGPGTRLTVL.

The chain uses TRBV28 and TRBJ1-3; D gene uncertain. The germline V and J ends were trimmed by 5 bases and 0 bases, with 11 bases remaining between them. CDR3 length: 15 residues. Looked up from germline, CDR1 is MDHEN and CDR2 is SYDVKM. The CDR3 nucleotides read TGTGCCAGCAGTGCCATTCAGTCCTCTGGAAACACCATATATTTT. Protein: CASSAIQSSGNTIYF.

V is TRBV7-2 and J is TRBJ2-2; 10 bases align to TRBD2. Germline CDR1 is SGHTA and CDR2 is FQGNSA. The length of the CDR3 is 15 residues. V gave up 2 bases and J gave up 7 bases; unmatched junction bases: 4. This CDR3 reads CASSLWTSGGGELFF. The CDR3 nucleotides are TGTGCCAGCAGCTTATGGACTAGCGGAGGCGGGGAGCTGTTTTTT. Together with reference TRBV7-2 and TRBJ2-2, the CDR3 gives the full variable domain: GAGVSQSPSNKVTEKGKDVELRCDPISGHTALYWYRQSLGQGLEFLIYFQGNSAPDKSGLPSDRFSAERTGGSVSTLTIQRTQQEDSAVYLCASSLWTSGGGELFFGEGSRLTVL.

J is TRBJ1-1 and V is TRBV5-1; 7 nucleotides match TRBD1. J was trimmed by 5 bases and V by 4 bases; bases with no gene match: 11. This CDR3 is built from 15 residues. Germline CDR1 and CDR2: SGHRS and YFSETQ. CDR3: CASSRRTGAQTEAFF. Here the CDR3 DNA reads TGCGCCAGCAGCCGACGAACAGGGGCGCAAACTGAAGCTTTCTTT.